The sequence of this T cell receptor (beta chain) was determined in a study of T-cell reconstitution after alpha-beta-depleted transplantation in children. With 3 bases clipped from V and 1 base from J, the junction kept 4 bases outside the gene matches. The germline CDR1 and CDR2 sequences are KGHSH and LQKENI. This CDR3 has 16 residues. Library preparation (for TCRbeta) was performed with unique molecular identifiers. MiXCR, applied by TCRdb to the PCR reads, yields one record per CDR3 protein. This repertoire shows about 91,000 distinct CDR3 sequences, more than 7% found once; its top ten account for about 7%. This clonotype was seen ten or more times.

Sequencing was performed on PBMCs from the stem cell graft donor, taken from the stem cell graft. This TCR came from a human donor who donated a stem cell graft to a child with congenital amegakaryocytic thrombocytopenia. V gene TRBV18 combines with J gene TRBJ2-7, with 12 positions matching TRBD2. The chain's CDR3 is CASSPATSGRSYEQYF. The CDR3 bases are TGTGCCAGCTCACCGGCCACTAGCGGGAGGTCCTACGAGCAGTACTTC.